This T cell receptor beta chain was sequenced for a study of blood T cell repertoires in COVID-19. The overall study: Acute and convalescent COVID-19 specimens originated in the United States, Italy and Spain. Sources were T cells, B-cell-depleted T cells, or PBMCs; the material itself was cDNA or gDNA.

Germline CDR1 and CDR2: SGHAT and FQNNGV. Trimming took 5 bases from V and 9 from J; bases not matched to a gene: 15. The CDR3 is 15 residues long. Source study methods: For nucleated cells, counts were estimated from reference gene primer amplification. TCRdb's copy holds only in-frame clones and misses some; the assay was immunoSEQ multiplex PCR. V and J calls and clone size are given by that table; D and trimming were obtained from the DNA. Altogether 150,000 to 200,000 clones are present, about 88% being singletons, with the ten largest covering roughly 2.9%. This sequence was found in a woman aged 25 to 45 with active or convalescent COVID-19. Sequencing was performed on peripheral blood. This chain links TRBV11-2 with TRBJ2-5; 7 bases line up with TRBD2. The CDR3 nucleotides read TGTGCCAGCAGCCCCGGGACTACCTTCCCCTCCGCCCAGTACTTC. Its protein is CASSPGTTFPSAQYF.